These 13 T cell receptor beta chains share one sample of origin, sequenced in a study of CD8+CD57+ T cells in acquired aplastic anemia (dated by TCRdb to 2017 to 2018). TCRdb lists the instrument as Illumina HiSeq 2000. TCR beta VDJ combination and CDR3 sequence profiling used genomic DNA as the template. TCRdb redid the processing of the public reads, applying fastp at Q25 and MiXCR, and retained in-frame beta chains. CDR3 protein sequences are deduplicated, and each keeps its most common genes and DNA. The sample data list about 170,000 distinct CDR3 sequences, and under 75% of these were observed just once. The top ten clonotypes cover under 60% of the sample. What was sequenced was sorted CD4+, CD8+, or CD8+CD57+ T cells (not recorded which) from PBMCs. The receptors stem from a human donor in good health.

Concerning this clonotype: The germline gene is not matched at one end of the junction; a read error may be the cause. V is TRBV9 and J is TRBJ2-7, with D possibly matching TRBD2 (5 bases). The CDR3 is 15 residues long. The V gene's germline CDR1 is SGDLS and CDR2 YYNGEE. CDR3 nucleotides: TGTGCCGGCAGCGTTGATGGTGGGAGCTCCTACGAGCAGTACTTC. Encoded protein: CAGSVDGGSSYEQYF.

This clonotype was seen many times. The rearrangement links TRBV5-1 to TRBJ2-7; D unclear. Between the trimmed V and J ends, which lost 4 bases and 3 bases, there was a span of 5 bases. Germline V gene data show CDR1 as SGHRS and CDR2 as YFSETQ. The CDR3 is 11 amino acids. CDR3 sequence (DNA): TGCGCCAGCAGCAACAGCTACGAGCAGTACTTC. This encodes CASSNSYEQYF.

This chain links TRBV5-5 with TRBJ2-7, with D hard to call. The germline V gene encodes CDR1 SGHKS and CDR2 YYEKEE (reference sequence). The germline V and J ends were trimmed by 4 bases and 4 bases, with 9 bases remaining between them. The CDR3 runs to 12 residues. The chain's CDR3 is CASSLKDYEQYF. DNA for the CDR3: TGTGCCAGCAGCCTGAAGGATTACGAGCAGTACTTC.

This chain links TRBV19 with TRBJ1-2, with D uncertain. The CDR3 runs to 14 residues. V lost 6 bases, J lost 5 bases, and 16 bases lay in between. The V gene's germline CDR1 is LNHDA and CDR2 SQIVND (reference sequence). The CDR3 loop is CASSTGFQGYGYTF. The CDR3 DNA sequence: TGTGCCAGTAGCACGGGATTCCAAGGGTATGGCTACACCTTC.

This clonotype was detected ten times or more. J is TRBJ2-1 and V is TRBV19; 7 bases match TRBD1. CDR3 length: 15 amino acids. In germline, CDR1 is LNHDA, CDR2 SQIVND (reference sequence). V lost 2 bases to trimming and J lost 7 bases; unmatched junction nucleotides: 8. The CDR3: CASSIYSVTGNEQFF. The CDR3 DNA is TGTGCCAGTAGTATATATAGCGTGACAGGGAATGAGCAGTTCTTC.

This clonotype was found many times. J is TRBJ2-7 and V is TRBV7-9, with unresolved D. CDR1 and CDR2 (germline): SEHNR, FQNEAQ (reference sequence). V gave up 1 base and J gave up 6 bases, with 10 bases separating them. This CDR3 spans 13 amino acids. CDR3 bases: TGTGCCAGCAGCTTAGTTCAACAAGGCGAGCAGTACTTC. It yields the protein CASSLVQQGEQYF.

This clonotype has a single count. The genes are TRBV10-2 and TRBJ2-7; possibly TRBD1 for D (6 bases). The ends were cut back, 6 bases at V and 3 bases at J, with 18 bases in the middle. CDR1 and CDR2 from the germline V gene are WSHSY and SAAADI. The CDR3 is made up of 15 amino acids. As DNA, the CDR3 is TGCGCCAGCAGGACCGGGACACCCGGGCTCTACGAGCAGTACTTC. Protein sequence: CASRTGTPGLYEQYF.

The chain joins TRBV20-1 to TRBJ2-5; the match to TRBD2 covers 11 bases. The junction had 16 bases not matched to a gene; V was cut back by 6 bases and J by 1 base. The CDR3 contains 18 residues. CDR1 is DFQATT and CDR2 is SNEGSKA in the germline V gene (reference sequence). The CDR3 DNA follows: TGCAGTGCGCGATTACTAGCGGGGGAGGTTGGGACCCAAGAGACCCAGTACTTC. Its protein product is CSARLLAGEVGTQETQYF.

The V and J genes are TRBV10-1 and TRBJ2-7; the match to TRBD2 covers 11 bases. The CDR3 runs 14 residues. The junction had 3 bases not matched to a gene; V was cut back by 6 bases and J by 2 bases. Germline V gene sequence: CDR1 WNHNN, CDR2 SYGVQD (reference sequence). The CDR3 DNA follows: TGCGCCAGCAGCGGGACTAGCGGTGCCTACGAGCAGTACTTC. Protein sequence: CASSGTSGAYEQYF.

This clonotype was seen at least ten times. The rearrangement links TRBV6-1 to TRBJ2-7, with D possibly TRBD2 on 6 matching bases. The CDR3 extends over 15 amino acids. Trimming pared 5 bases from V and 0 bases from J, leaving 14 bases between. Germline V CDR1 and CDR2: MNHNS, SASEGT. The CDR3 region is CASSLSRDFSYEQYF. CDR3 sequence (DNA): TGTGCCAGCAGTCTTTCTCGGGACTTCTCCTACGAGCAGTACTTC.

V usage is TRBV9 and J usage is TRBJ2-7; TRBD1 matches at 7 bases. This CDR3 has 14 residues. V lost 0 bases and J lost 5; bases outside the gene matches: 5. Germline V gives CDR1 SGDLS, CDR2 YYNGEE. CDR3 nucleotides: TGTGCCAGCAGCGTAGGACAGGGTACCCACGAGCAGTACTTC. Encoded protein: CASSVGQGTHEQYF. The full variable domain, completed using reference TRBV9 and TRBJ2-7, is DSGVTQTPKHLITATGQRVTLRCSPRSGDLSVYWYQQSLDQGLQFLIQYYNGEERAKGNILERFSAQQFPDLHSELNLSSLELGDSALYFCASSVGQGTHEQYFGPGTRLTVT.

This clonotype was counted between two and nine times. V and J are TRBV7-2 and TRBJ2-7; D remains ambiguous. Germline V gene data show CDR1 as SGHTA and CDR2 as FQGNSA. The CDR3 has 12 amino acids. V was shortened by 4 bases and J by 6 bases, with 10 bases between the two germline ends. CDR3 nucleotide sequence: TGTGCCAGCAGCTACGACGTAGGCGAGCAGTACTTC. Protein sequence: CASSYDVGEQYF.

This chain's CDR3 is CASSEGQGADNYGYTF. The CDR3 DNA reads TGTGCCAGCAGTGAAGGGCAGGGGGCGGACAACTATGGCTACACCTTC. The chain joins TRBV6-6 to TRBJ1-2, with TRBD1 matching 8 bases. This CDR3 has 16 amino acids. Trimming removed 5 bases from V and 2 bases from J; junction bases left unmatched: 10. CDR1 and CDR2 from the germline V gene are MNHNY and SVGAGI (reference sequence).